This T cell receptor (beta chain) comes out of a study of CD8 T cells in ankylosing spondylitis. TCRdb called the 5' RACE reads again in MiXCR, with one record for every CDR3 protein. The sample lists fewer than 400,000 distinct CDR3 sequences; less than 9.5% were seen once. The study's findings and limits: Some of these motif variants have turned up before, in reports on reactive arthritis synovial fluid and blood. The study identified a TCR beta motif of about eight highly homologous variants that appeared characteristic of ankylosing spondylitis blood.

In the case of this clonotype: As yet, its antigen is unknown.

The source is a male donor with ankylosing spondylitis. The source material was blood, either unsorted or a sorted T cell fraction (not recorded which).

The DNA for the CDR3 is TGTGCCACCGGGAGGAGATCGAGCGGGGAGCTGTTTTTT. It translates to CATGRRSSGELFF. The chain couples TRBV24-1 to TRBJ2-2; tentative D call: TRBD2 (6 bases). There are 13 residues in the CDR3. V lost 9 bases and J 7 bases, leaving 14 bases between the germline ends. In germline, CDR1 is KGHDR, CDR2 SFDVKD.